This T cell receptor beta chain was documented in a study of blood T cell repertoires in COVID-19. Study-level background: Sites in the United States, Italy and Spain provided acute and convalescent COVID-19 samples. T cells, B-cell-depleted T cells, or PBMCs provided the cDNA or gDNA that served as material.

In the original workflow: Quantification of nucleated cells was approximated via reference gene primer amplification. This table comes from immunoSEQ multiplex PCR, and its TCRdb copy is limited to in-frame clones, with some not included. The DNA gave D and trimming, while V, J and clone size come from that table. The sample contains about 160,000 clones, around 82% of which appear only once. Germline V gene data show CDR1 as MNHEY and CDR2 as SVGAGI. This CDR3 region has 15 residues. The V and J ends lost 8 bases and 4 bases respectively, with 20 bases between them. Sequencing was done on a sample of peripheral blood. V is TRBV6-5 and J is TRBJ2-5, with D possibly TRBD2 on 6 matching bases. The origin of this receptor is a woman aged 40 to 50 with COVID-19, enrolled during active disease. The CDR3 region has the DNA TGTGCCAGCTCACGTTTTGGAATGCGGGGAGAGACCCAGTACTTC. Encoded protein: CASSRFGMRGETQYF.